This TCR beta chain stems from a study of CD8+ T cells in alopecia areata. As the sequencing template, cDNA was produced by extracting RNA and reverse transcribing it. This table comes from immunoSEQ multiplex PCR, and its TCRdb copy is limited to in-frame clones, with some not included. Found here are under 150,000 clones, about 50% of them singletons; the top ten hold roughly a tenth. It was from alopecia areata patients that lesional scalp punch biopsies and peripheral blood were collected. T lymphocytes (CD4+ and CD8+) were sorted from PBMCs. Germline CDR1 and CDR2: SQVTM and ANQGSEA. Trimming took 4 bases from V and 4 from J, leaving 17 bases between them. The CDR3 runs 15 residues. Only a few counts were recorded for this clone.

This TCR was sampled from a human donor with alopecia areata. This rearrangement joins TRBV29-1 to TRBJ2-1; weak D call: TRBD2 (5 bases). Material for sequencing was NKG2D-low CD8+ T cells sorted from blood. The CDR3 DNA reads TGCAGCGTTGGGGCTAGCCCCACACCATACAATGAGCAGTTCTTC. It specifies CSVGASPTPYNEQFF.